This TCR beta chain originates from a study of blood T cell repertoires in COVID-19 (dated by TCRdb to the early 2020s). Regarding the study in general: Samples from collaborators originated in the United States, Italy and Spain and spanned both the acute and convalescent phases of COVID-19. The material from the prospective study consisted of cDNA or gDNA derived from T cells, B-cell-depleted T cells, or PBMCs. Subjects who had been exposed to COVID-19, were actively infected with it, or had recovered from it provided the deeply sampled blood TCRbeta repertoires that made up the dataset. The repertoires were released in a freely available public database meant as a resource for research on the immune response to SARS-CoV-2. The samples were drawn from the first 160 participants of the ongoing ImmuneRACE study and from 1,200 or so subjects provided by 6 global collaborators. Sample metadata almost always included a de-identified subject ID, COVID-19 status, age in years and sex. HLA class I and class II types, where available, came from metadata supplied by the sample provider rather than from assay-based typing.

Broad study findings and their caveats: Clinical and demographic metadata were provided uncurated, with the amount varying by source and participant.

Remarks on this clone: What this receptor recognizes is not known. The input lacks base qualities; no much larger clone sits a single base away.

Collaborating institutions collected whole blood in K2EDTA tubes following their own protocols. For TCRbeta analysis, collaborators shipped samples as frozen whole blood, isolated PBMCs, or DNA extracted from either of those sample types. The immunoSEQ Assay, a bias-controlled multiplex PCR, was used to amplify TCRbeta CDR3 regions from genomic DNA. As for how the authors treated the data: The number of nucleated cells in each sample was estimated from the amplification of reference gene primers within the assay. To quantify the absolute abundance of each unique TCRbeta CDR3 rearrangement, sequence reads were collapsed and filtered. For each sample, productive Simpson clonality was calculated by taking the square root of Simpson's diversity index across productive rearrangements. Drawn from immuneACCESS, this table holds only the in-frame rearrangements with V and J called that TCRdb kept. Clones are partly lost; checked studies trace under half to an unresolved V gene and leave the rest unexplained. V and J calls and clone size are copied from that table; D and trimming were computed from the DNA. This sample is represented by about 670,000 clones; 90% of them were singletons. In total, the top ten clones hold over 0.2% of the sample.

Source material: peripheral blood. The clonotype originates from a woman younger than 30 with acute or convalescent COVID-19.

This receptor carries the CDR3 CASSPPMSAQYF. At the DNA level, the sequence is TGTGCCAGCAGCCCCCCGATGTCGGCGCAGTATTTT. The chain is assembled from TRBV7-9 and TRBJ2-3, with the D segment identity uncertain. The V and J ends are trimmed by 5 bases and 10 bases, leaving 13 bases between them. Looking up the germline V gene (reference sequence) yields CDR1 SEHNR and CDR2 FQNEAQ. The CDR3, from cysteine to phenylalanine, totals 12 residues. Just the 36-base CDR3 DNA is kept, in frame starting at base 1.